The 7 T cell receptor beta chains given below trace back to one sample, sequenced in a study of cytomegalovirus exposure and HLA in healthy donors. 13 Jbeta primers and 60 Vbeta primers were used for the PCR. Method: immunoSEQ multiplex PCR; TCRdb's copy keeps in-frame clones and lacks some. Of 130,000 or so clones in the sample, 81% were seen once. Material for sequencing was PBMCs. The receptors here all came from a man aged 18 to 30 in good health and CMV-seronegative.

The rearrangement links TRBV5-1 to TRBJ2-1; D perhaps matches TRBD1 (6 bases). V shed 5 bases and J shed 10 bases, with 13 bases lying between them. This CDR3 comprises 12 residues. Germline CDR1 SGHRS, CDR2 YFSETQ. The CDR3 loop reads CASSLQGDEQFF. CDR3 DNA sequence: TGCGCCAGCAGTTTACAGGGTGACGAGCAGTTCTTC. Variable domain in full (rest from reference TRBV5-1 and TRBJ2-1): KAGVTQTPRYLIKTRGQQVTLSCSPISGHRSVSWYQQTPGQGLQFLFEYFSETQRNKGNFPGRFSGRQFSNSRSEMNVSTLELGDSALYLCASSLQGDEQFFGPGTRLTVL.

This chain joins TRBV10-1 and TRBJ2-1, with 9 bases aligning to TRBD1. The germline V gene has CDR1 WNHNN and CDR2 SYGVQD (reference sequence). This CDR3 is built from 14 residues. V shed 2 bases, J shed 7 bases, and the junction held 3 bases outside the gene matches. The CDR3 loop reads CASSELTGGNEQFF. The DNA for the CDR3 is TGCGCCAGCAGTGAGCTGACAGGGGGGAATGAGCAGTTCTTC.

The rearrangement links TRBV5-1 to TRBJ2-3; possibly TRBD1 for D (8 bases). Germline CDR1 is SGHRS and CDR2 is YFSETQ. The CDR3 is 15 amino acids. Between the trimmed V and J ends, which lost 3 bases and 3 bases, there was a span of 14 bases. CDR3 coding DNA: TGCGCCAGCAGCTCCACAGGGGGGGGGACAGATACGCAGTATTTT. Its translation: CASSSTGGGTDTQYF.

The chain couples TRBV5-4 to TRBJ1-2; D remains ambiguous. The CDR3 totals 13 residues. V gave up 0 bases and J gave up 2 bases, with 5 bases separating them. Germline values: CDR1 SGHNT, CDR2 YYREEE (reference sequence). The CDR3 reads CASSLGANYGYTF. The CDR3 region has the DNA TGTGCCAGCAGCTTGGGGGCAAACTATGGCTACACCTTC.

For this clone: This same CDR3 is encoded by further DNA sequences in the sample. The chain has TRBV5-1 and TRBJ2-3; 8 nucleotides line up with TRBD1. Germline-derived CDR1 and CDR2 are SGHRS and YFSETQ. The CDR3 runs to 14 residues. Unmatched junction bases numbered 5, after V lost 4 bases and J lost 4 bases. The CDR3 sequence: CASSPDRGADTQYF. The CDR3 DNA follows: TGCGCCAGCAGCCCTGACAGGGGAGCAGATACGCAGTATTTT.

The rearrangement uses TRBV5-5 and TRBJ1-2, with D possibly TRBD1 on 6 matching bases. Trimming stripped 0 bases from V and 4 bases from J, with 22 bases between. Per germline, CDR1 SGHKS and CDR2 YYEKEE (reference sequence). The CDR3 is made up of 18 amino acids. CDR3 nucleotide sequence: TGTGCCAGCAGCTTGGTCGTACGTCAGGGGACGAAATCCTATGGCTACACCTTC. Its translation is CASSLVVRQGTKSYGYTF.

This chain links TRBV11-2 with TRBJ2-7; 7 nucleotides agree with TRBD1. V shed 3 bases and J 2 bases; nucleotides not matched to a gene: 4. The V gene's germline CDR1 is SGHAT and CDR2 FQNNGV. The CDR3 is 14 residues long. This chain's CDR3 is CASSFGTVAYEQYF. The CDR3 nucleotides are TGTGCCAGCAGCTTCGGGACAGTTGCCTACGAGCAGTACTTC.